The sample holds many counts of the clone carrying this TCR beta chain. The antigen is not known. TCR beta CDR3 regions were amplified from RNA transcripts. The primer set for the first-round RT-PCR of the TCR CDR3 was HTBI. TCRdb reanalysed the multiplex PCR reads using MiXCR and keeps one entry per CDR3 protein. The sample holds roughly 600,000 distinct CDR3 sequences, roughly 14% seen once. These data originate in a study of T cells in Graves' hyperthyroidism and ophthalmopathy. Broader study findings: A model using 13 V-J features told ophthalmopathy apart from stable hyperthyroidism.

Trimming cost V 0 bases and J 8 bases, with 8 bases left between them. This CDR3 has 12 amino acids. Looked up from germline, CDR1 is GTSNPN and CDR2 is SVGIG (reference sequence). The V and J genes are TRBV30 and TRBJ2-1; D not resolved. The sequence came from a woman in her fifties or sixties with Graves' ophthalmopathy. The sequenced material came from blood. CDR3 nucleotide sequence: TGTGCCTGGAGTGTATCGGCATATGAGCAGTTCTTC. Translating gives CAWSVSAYEQFF. Based on the CDR3 plus reference TRBV30 and TRBJ2-1, the full variable domain is SQTIHQWPATLVQPVGSPLSLECTVEGTSNPNLYWYRQAAGRGLQLLFYSVGIGQISSEVPQNLSASRPQDRQFILSSKKLLLSDSGFYLCAWSVSAYEQFFGPGTRLTVL.